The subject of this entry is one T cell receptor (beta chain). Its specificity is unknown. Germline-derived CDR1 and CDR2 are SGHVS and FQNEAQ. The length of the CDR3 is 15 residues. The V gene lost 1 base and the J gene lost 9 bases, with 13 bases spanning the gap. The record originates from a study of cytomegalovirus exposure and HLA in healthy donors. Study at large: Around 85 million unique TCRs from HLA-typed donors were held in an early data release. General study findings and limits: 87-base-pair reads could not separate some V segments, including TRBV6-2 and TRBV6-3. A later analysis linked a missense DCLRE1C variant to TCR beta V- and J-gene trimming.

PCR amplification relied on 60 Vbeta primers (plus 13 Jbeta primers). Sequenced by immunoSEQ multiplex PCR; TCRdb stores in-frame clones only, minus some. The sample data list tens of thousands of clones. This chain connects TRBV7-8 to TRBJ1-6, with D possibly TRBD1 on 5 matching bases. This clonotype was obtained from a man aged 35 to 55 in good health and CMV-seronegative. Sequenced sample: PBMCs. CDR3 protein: CASSLGGGAASPLHF. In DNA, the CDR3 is TGTGCCAGCAGCTTAGGCGGGGGAGCCGCTTCACCCCTCCACTTT.